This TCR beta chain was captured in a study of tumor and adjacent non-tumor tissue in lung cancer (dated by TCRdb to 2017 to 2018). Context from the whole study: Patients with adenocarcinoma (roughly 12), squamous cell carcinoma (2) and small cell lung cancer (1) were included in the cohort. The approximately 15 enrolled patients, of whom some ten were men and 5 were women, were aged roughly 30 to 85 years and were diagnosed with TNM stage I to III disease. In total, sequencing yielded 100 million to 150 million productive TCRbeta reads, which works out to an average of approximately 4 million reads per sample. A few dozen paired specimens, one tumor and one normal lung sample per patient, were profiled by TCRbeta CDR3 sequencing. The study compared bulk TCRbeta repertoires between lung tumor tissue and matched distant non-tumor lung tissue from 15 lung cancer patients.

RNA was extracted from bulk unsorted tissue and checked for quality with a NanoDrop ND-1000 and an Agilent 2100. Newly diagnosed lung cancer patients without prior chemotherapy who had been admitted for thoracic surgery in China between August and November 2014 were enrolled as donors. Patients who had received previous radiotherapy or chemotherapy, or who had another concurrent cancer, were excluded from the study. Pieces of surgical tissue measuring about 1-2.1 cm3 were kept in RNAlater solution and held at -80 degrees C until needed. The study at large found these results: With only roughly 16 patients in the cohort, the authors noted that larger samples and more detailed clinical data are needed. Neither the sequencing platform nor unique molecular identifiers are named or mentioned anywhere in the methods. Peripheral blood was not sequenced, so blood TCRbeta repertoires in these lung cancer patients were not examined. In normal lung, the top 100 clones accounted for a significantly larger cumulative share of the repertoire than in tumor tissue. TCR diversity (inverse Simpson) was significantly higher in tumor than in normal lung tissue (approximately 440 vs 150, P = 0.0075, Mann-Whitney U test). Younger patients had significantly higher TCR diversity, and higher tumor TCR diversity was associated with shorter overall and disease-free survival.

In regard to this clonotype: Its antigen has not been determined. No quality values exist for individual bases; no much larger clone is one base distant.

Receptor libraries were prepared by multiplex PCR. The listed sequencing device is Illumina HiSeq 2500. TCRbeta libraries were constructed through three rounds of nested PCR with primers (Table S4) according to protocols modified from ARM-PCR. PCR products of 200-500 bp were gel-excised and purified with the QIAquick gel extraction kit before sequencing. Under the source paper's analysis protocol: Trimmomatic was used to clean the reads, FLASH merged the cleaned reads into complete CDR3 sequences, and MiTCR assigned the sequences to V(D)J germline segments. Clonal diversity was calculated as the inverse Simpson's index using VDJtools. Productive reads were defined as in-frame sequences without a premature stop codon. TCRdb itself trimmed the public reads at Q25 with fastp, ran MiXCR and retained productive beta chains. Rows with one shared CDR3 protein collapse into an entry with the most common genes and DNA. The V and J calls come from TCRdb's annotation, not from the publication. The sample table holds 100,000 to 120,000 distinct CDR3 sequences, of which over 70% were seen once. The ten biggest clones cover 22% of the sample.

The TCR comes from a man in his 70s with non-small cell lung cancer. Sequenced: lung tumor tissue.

The CDR3 loop reads CPNSHLPGLVNEQFF. The DNA is as follows: TGCCCCAACAGCCACCTTCCGGGACTAGTCAATGAGCAGTTCTTC. Recombination linked TRBV4-3 to TRBJ2-1, with 8 bases aligning to TRBD2. The CDR3 starts with the cysteine, ends with the phenylalanine, and has 15 residues. Only the CDR3 portion is preserved as DNA: 45 bases, with reading frame beginning at the first base. CDR1 and CDR2, per the germline V gene, are LGHNA and YSLEER.